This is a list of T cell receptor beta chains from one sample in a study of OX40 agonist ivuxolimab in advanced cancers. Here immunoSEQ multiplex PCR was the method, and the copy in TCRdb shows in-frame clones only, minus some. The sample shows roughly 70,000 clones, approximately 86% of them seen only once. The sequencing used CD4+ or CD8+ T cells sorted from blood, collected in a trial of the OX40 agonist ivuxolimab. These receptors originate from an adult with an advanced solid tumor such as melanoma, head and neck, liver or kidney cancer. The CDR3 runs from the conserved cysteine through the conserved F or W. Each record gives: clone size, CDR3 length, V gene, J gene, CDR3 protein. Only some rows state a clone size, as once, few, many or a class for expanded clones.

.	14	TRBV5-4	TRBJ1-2	CASSLGGTDYGYTF
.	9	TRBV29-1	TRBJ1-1	CSVEPGAFF
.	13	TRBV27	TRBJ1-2	CASSLARNYGYTF
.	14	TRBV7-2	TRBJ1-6	CASSSTGGNSPLHF
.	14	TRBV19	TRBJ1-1	CASSIRGLGTEAFF
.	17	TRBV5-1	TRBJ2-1	CASSLQPGQGGGNEQFF
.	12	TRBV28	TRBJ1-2	CASGLGVYGYTF
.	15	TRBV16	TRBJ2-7	CASSPPGTGIYEQYF
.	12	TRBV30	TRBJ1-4	CAWSVSPEKLFF
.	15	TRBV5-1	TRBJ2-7	CASSLSAGGFYEQYF
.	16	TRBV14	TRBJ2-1	CASSRPSGSRNNEQFF
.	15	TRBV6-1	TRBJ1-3	CASSGQMNSGNTIYF
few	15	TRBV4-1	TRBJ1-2	CASSHLLYGFGGYTF
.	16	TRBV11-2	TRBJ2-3	CASSLGGNPHTDTQYF
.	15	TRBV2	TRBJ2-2	CASSADRLNTGELFF
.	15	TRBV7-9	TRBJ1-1	CASSRGWDRNTEAFF
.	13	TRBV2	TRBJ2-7	CASNTGGGYEQYF
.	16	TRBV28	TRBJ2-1	CASSLGGLAGYNEQFF
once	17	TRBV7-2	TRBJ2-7	CASSLRQGPLGFYEQYF
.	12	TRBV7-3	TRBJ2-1	CASSLIANEQFF
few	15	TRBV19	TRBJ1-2	CASSEYRGQDYGYTF
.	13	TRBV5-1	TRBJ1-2	CASSNRGGYGYTF
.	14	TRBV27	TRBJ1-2	CASSQGALSYGYTF
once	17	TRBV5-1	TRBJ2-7	CASSLDATSGATGEQYF
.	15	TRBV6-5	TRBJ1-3	CASSYETGSGNTIYF
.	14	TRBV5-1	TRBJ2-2	CASSAGLASGELFF
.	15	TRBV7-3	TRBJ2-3	CASSRTPGRTDTQYF
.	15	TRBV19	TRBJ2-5	CASSIGPGTIETQYF
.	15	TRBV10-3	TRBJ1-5	CAISEKVSEGQPQHF